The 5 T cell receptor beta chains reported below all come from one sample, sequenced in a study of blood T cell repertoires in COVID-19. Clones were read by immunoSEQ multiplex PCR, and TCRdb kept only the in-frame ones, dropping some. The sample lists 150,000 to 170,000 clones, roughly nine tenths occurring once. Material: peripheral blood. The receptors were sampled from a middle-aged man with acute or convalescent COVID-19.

CDR3 DNA sequence: TGCAGCGAGACCCAAGCGGCGGGGAGCACAGATACGCAGTATTTT. The encoded protein is CSETQAAGSTDTQYF. The J gene is TRBJ2-3, the V gene TRBV29-1; tentative D call: TRBD2 (6 bases). The CDR3 runs to 15 residues. The V gene's germline CDR1 is SQVTM and CDR2 ANQGSEA. Trimming cost V 7 bases and J 0 bases, with 17 bases left between them.

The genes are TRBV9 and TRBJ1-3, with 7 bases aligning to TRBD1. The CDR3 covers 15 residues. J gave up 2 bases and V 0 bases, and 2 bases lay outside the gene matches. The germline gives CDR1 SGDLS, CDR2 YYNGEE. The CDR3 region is CASSVGQGAGNTIYF. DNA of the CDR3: TGTGCCAGCAGCGTAGGTCAGGGGGCTGGAAACACCATATATTTT.

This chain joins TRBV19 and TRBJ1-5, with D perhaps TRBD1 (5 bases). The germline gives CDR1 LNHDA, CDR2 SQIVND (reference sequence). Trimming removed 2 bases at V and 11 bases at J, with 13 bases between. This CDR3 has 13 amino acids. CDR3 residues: CASSIRGDPAQHF. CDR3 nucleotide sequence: TGTGCCAGTAGTATACGGGGGGATCCAGCCCAGCATTTT.

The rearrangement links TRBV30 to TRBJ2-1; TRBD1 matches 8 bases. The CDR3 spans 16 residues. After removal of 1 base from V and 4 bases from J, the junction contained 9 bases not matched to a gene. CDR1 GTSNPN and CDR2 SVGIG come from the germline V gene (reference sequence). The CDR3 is CAWSAWDRTVYNEQFF. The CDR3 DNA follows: TGTGCCTGGAGTGCCTGGGACAGGACTGTATACAATGAGCAGTTCTTC.

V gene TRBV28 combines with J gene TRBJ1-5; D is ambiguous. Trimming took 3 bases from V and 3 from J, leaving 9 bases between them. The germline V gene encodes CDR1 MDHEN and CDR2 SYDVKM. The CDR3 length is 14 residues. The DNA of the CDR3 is TGTGCCAGCAGTTTTGGGCACCACAATCAGCCCCAGCATTTT. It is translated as CASSFGHHNQPQHF.